These 11 T cell receptor beta chains were sequenced from one sample in a study of blood T cell repertoires in COVID-19. The protocol was immunoSEQ multiplex PCR, while the TCRdb copy is restricted to in-frame clones and leaves out a portion. The sample yields fewer than 250,000 clones, around 85% seen once. Sample: peripheral blood. Every receptor here comes from a woman in her sixties with active or convalescent COVID-19.

This clone was seen more than once but under ten times. The rearrangement uses TRBV11-3 and TRBJ1-5; a possible D gene is TRBD1 (6 bases). The CDR3 extends over 16 amino acids. The germline gives CDR1 SGHNT, CDR2 YENEEA. Trimming took 1 base from V and 2 from J, leaving 12 bases between them. CDR3 residues: CASSLVPRGGNQPQHF. The CDR3 nucleotides read TGTGCCAGCAGCTTAGTCCCCAGGGGTGGCAATCAGCCCCAGCATTTT.

V is TRBV5-1 and J is TRBJ2-2; possibly TRBD2 for D (6 bases). The V gene's germline CDR1 is SGHRS and CDR2 YFSETQ. Trimming left V 3 bases short and J 7 bases short, with 10 bases between. The CDR3 has 13 residues. The CDR3 here is CASSWGELGELFF. CDR3 DNA sequence: TGCGCCAGCAGCTGGGGGGAGCTCGGGGAGCTGTTTTTT.

This chain links TRBV7-8 with TRBJ2-1, with TRBD1 matching 11 bases. The J segment lost 7 bases and the V segment lost 5 bases, leaving 7 bases of the junction unmatched. Germline-derived CDR1 and CDR2 are SGHVS and FQNEAQ. This CDR3 is built from 15 residues. CDR3 bases: TGTGCCAGCAGCCCCGGGACAGGGGGTATGAATGAGCAGTTCTTC. Protein product: CASSPGTGGMNEQFF.

This clone was seen once. The chain recombines TRBV19 with TRBJ1-2, with a tentative D call TRBD1 (5 bases). V shed 5 bases and J shed 3 bases, with 16 bases lying between them. This CDR3 is 15 amino acids long. From germline, CDR1 is LNHDA and CDR2 SQIVND (reference sequence). The CDR3 DNA is TGTGCCAGTAGTCCAGGGCCTGTCCCGGACTATGGCTACACCTTC. As protein: CASSPGPVPDYGYTF.

This chain links TRBV10-3 with TRBJ2-3, with no clear D. V was clipped by 10 bases and J by 0 bases, with 11 bases between them. The CDR3 consists of 13 residues. Per germline, CDR1 ENHRY and CDR2 SYGVKD. CDR3 residues: CARAPSSTDTQYF. DNA for the CDR3: TGTGCCAGAGCCCCTTCTAGCACAGATACGCAGTATTTT.

This chain joins TRBV28 and TRBJ2-7, with TRBD2 identical over 7 bases. Germline CDR1 MDHEN, CDR2 SYDVKM. With V trimmed by 6 bases and J by 1 base, 12 bases remained unmatched. The CDR3 sequence is 16 residues long. CDR3 sequence (DNA): TGTGCCAGCAGCCGCCCCAGGGCGGGAGCTTCCTACGAGCAGTACTTC. This gives the protein CASSRPRAGASYEQYF.

The chain combines TRBV9 with TRBJ2-7; the D gene is possibly TRBD2 (6 bases). The V end was cut by 3 bases, the J end by 3 bases, with 7 bases between. Germline V gene sequence: CDR1 SGDLS, CDR2 YYNGEE. The CDR3 runs to 12 residues. Here the CDR3 reads CASSGSGYEQYF. The CDR3 region has the DNA TGTGCCAGCAGCGGTAGCGGCTACGAGCAGTACTTC.

This chain links TRBV24-1 with TRBJ2-5; 8 bases agree with TRBD2. CDR1 is KGHDR, CDR2 SFDVKD, per germline. V lost 9 bases and J lost 5; bases outside the gene matches: 13. The CDR3 loop spans 15 amino acids. The CDR3 loop is CATSPGGRNVETQYF. The CDR3 bases are TGTGCCACCTCGCCCGGCGGGAGGAACGTCGAGACCCAGTACTTC.

In this sample, this clone turned up a few times. This sequence joins TRBV20-1 and TRBJ1-2, with 8 nucleotides matching TRBD1. This CDR3 region has 12 residues. Trimming cost V 3 bases and J 8 bases; bases outside gene matches: 5. CDR1 is DFQATT, CDR2 SNEGSKA, per germline (reference sequence). CDR3 in DNA: TGCAGTGCTAGTCAGGGGGCGGGAGGCTACACCTTC. Amino acids: CSASQGAGGYTF.

This CDR3 reads CASSQVTLASETQYF. The CDR3 DNA sequence: TGTGCCAGCAGCCAAGTAACACTAGCGTCGGAGACCCAGTACTTC. The genes are TRBV4-2 and TRBJ2-5; 7 bases agree with TRBD2. The germline V gene encodes CDR1 LGHNA and CDR2 YNFKEQ. V lost 1 base and J lost 5; bases outside the gene matches: 7. The length of the CDR3 is 15 residues.

The rearrangement links TRBV7-9 to TRBJ1-2; perhaps TRBD1 as D (6 bases). V dropped 4 bases and J dropped 4 bases, with 13 bases sitting between them. From germline, CDR1 is SEHNR and CDR2 FQNEAQ (reference sequence). This CDR3 region has 14 residues. CDR3 sequence: CASSSGTRGYGYTF. Here the CDR3 DNA reads TGTGCCAGCAGCTCCGGGACAAGAGGCTATGGCTACACCTTC.